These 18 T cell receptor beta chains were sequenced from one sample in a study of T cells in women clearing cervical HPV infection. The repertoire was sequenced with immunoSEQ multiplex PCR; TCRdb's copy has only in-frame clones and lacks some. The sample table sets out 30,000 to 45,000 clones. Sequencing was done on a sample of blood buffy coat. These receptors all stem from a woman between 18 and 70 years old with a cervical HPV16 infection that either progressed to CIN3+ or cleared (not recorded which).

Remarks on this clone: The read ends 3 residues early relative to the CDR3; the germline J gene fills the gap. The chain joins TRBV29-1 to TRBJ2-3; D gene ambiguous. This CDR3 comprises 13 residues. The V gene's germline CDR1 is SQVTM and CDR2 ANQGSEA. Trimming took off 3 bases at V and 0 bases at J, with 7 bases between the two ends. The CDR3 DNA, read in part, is TGCAGCGTTGAGGCCCCAAGCACAGATACG. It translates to CSVEAPSTDT. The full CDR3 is CSVEAPSTDTQYF.

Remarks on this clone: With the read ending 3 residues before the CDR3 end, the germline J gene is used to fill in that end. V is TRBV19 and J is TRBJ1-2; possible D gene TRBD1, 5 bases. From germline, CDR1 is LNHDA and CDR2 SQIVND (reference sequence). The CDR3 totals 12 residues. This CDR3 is CASSGGGGSYTF. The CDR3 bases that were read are TGTGCCAGTAGTGGTGGCGGGGGTAGC.

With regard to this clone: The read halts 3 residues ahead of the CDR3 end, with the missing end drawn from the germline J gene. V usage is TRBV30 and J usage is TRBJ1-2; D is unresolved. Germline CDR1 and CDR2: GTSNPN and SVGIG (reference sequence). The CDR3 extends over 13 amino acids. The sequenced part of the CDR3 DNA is TGTGCCTGGAGTAGCGCTACGGGTTACGAC. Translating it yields CAWSSATGYD. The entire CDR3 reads CAWSSATGYDYTF.

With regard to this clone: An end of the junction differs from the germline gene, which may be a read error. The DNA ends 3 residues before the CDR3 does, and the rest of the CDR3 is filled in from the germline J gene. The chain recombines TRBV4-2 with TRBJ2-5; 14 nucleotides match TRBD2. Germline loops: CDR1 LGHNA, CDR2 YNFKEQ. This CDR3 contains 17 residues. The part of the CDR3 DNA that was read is TGCGCCAGCAGCCAAGGCCGACTAGCGGGAGGGCCGGAGACC. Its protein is CASSQGRLAGGPET. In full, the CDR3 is CASSQGRLAGGPETQYF.

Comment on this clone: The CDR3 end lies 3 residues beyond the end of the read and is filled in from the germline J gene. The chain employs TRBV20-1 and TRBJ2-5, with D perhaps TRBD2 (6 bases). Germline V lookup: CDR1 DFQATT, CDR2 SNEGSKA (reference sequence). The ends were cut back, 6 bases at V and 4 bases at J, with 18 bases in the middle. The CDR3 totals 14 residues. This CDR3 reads CSAEQGSGGETQYF. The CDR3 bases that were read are TGCAGTGCCGAACAAGGGTCCGGGGGAGAGACC.

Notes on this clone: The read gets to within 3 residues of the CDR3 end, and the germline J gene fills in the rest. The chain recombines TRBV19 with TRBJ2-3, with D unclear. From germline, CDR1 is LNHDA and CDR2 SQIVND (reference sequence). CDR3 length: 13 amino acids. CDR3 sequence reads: CASRVGRNQPQYF. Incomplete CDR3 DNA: TGTGCCAGCCGGGTGGGTCGCAATCAGCCG. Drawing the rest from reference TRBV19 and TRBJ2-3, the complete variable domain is DGGITQSPKYLFRKEGQNVTLSCEQNLNHDAMYWYRQDPGQGLRLIYYSQIVNDFQKGDIAEGYSVSREKKESFPLTVTSAQKNPTAFYLCASRVGRNQPQYFGPGTRLTVL.

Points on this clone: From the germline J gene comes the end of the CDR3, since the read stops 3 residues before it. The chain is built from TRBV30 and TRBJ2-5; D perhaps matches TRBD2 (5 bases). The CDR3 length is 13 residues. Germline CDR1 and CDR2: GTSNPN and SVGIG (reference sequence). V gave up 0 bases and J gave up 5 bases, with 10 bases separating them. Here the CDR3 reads CAWSVLVGETQYF. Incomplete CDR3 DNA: TGTGCCTGGAGTGTACTAGTGGGGGAGACC.

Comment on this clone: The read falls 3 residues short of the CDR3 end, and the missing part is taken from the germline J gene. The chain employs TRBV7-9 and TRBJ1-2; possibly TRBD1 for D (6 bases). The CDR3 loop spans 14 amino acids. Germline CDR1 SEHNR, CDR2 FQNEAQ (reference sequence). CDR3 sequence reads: CASSTMGASYDYTF. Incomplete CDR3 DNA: TGTGCCAGCAGCACGATGGGGGCCTCCTACGAC.

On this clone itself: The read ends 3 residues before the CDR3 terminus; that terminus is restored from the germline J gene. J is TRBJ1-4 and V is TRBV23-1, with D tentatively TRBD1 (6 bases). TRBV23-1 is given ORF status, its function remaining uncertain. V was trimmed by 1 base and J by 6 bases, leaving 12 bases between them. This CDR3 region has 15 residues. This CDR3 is CASSQCGGRYEKLFF. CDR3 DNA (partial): TGCGCCAGCAGTCAATGCGGGGGGCGGTATGAAAAA.

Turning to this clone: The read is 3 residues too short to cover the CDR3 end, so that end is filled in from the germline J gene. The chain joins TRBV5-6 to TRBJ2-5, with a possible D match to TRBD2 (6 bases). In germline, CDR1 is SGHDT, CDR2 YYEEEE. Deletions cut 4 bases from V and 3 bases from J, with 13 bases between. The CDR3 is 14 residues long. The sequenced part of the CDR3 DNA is TGTGCCAGCAGCCTGGTTGGGACTGAAGAGACC. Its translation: CASSLVGTEET. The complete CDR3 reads CASSLVGTEETQYF.

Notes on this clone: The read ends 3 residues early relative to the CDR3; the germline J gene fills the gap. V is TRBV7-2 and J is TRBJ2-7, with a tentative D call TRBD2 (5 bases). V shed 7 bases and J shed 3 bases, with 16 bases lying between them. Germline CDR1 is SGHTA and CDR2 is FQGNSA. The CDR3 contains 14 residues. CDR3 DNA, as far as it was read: TGTGCCAGCAATCTGGACTTACTAAGCTACGAG. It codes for CASNLDLLSYE. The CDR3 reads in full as CASNLDLLSYEQYF.

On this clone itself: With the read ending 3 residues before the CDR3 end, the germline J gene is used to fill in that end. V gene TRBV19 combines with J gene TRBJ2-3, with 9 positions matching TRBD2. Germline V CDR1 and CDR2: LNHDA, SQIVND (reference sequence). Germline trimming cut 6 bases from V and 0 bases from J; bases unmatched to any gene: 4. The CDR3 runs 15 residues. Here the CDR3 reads CASRQAGGSTDTQYF. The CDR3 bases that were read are TGTGCCAGTAGGCAAGCGGGAGGTAGCACAGATACG. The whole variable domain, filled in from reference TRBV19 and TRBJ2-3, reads DGGITQSPKYLFRKEGQNVTLSCEQNLNHDAMYWYRQDPGQGLRLIYYSQIVNDFQKGDIAEGYSVSREKKESFPLTVTSAQKNPTAFYLCASRQAGGSTDTQYFGPGTRLTVL.

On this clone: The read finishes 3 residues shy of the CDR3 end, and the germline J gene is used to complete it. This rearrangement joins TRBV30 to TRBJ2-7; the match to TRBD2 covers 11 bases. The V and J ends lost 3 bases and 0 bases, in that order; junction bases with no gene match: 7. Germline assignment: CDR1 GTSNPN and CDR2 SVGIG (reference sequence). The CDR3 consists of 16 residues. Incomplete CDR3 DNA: TGTGCCTGGAGCGGTTTGGGACTAGCGGACTCCTACGAG. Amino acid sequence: CAWSGLGLADSYE. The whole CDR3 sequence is CAWSGLGLADSYEQYF.

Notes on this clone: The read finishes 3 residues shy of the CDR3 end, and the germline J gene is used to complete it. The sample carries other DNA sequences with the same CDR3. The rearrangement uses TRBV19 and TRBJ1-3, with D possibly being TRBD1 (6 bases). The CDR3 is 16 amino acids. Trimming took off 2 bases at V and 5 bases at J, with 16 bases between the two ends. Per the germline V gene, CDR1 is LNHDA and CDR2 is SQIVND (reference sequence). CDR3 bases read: TGTGCCAGTAGTATATCGACCGGGACACCTAGAAACACC. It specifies CASSISTGTPRNT. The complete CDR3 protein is CASSISTGTPRNTIYF.

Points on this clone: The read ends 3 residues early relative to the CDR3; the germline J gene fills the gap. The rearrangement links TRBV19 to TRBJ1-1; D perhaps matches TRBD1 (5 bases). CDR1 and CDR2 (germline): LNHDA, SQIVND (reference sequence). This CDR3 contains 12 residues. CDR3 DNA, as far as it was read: TGTGCCAGTAGTACTCAGGGCCTCGAG. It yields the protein CASSTQGLE. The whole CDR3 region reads CASSTQGLEAFF.

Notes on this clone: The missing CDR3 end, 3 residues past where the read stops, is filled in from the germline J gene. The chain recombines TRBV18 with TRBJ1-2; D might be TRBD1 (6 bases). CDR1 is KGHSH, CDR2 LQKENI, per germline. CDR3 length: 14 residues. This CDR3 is CASSPGTTLRDYTF. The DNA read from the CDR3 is TGTGCCAGCTCACCGGGGACAACGCTACGAGAC. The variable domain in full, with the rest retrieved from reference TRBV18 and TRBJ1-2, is NAGVMQNPRHLVRRRGQEARLRCSPMKGHSHVYWYRQLPEEGLKFMVYLQKENIIDESGMPKERFSAEFPKEGPSILRIQQVVRGDSAAYFCASSPGTTLRDYTFGSGTRLTVV.

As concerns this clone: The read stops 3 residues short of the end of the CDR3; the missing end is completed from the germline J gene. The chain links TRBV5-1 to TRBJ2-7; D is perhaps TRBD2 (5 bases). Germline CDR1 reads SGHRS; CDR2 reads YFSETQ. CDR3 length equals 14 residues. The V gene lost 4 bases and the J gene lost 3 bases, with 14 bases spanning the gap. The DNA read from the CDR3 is TGCGCCAGCAGCATGTCGGGGAGTATCTACGAG. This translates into CASSMSGSIYE. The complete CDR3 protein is CASSMSGSIYEQYF.

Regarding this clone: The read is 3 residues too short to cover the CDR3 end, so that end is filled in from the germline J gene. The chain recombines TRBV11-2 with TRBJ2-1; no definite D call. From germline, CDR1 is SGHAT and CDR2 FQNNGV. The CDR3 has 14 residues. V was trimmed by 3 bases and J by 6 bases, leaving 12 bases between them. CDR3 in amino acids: CASSFMWPSNEQFF. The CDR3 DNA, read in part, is TGTGCCAGCAGCTTTATGTGGCCGTCCAATGAG.